These 22 T cell receptor beta chains share one sample of origin, sequenced in a study of T cell responses to AZD1222 COVID-19 vaccine. TCRdb's table, derived via immunoSEQ multiplex PCR, lists solely in-frame clones and lacks some. This table has approximately 150,000 clones, just under 95% appearing once. Here the sequenced sample was peripheral blood, taken on day 0 of AZD1222 vaccination. Receptors were obtained from an adult in good health.

The chain uses TRBV7-2 and TRBJ1-4; tentative D call: TRBD1 (5 bases). The CDR3 is 14 residues long. Per the germline V gene, CDR1 is SGHTA and CDR2 is FQGNSA. The ends were cut back, 3 bases at V and 8 bases at J, with 13 bases in the middle. The CDR3 region is CASSLGGRGEKLFF. The CDR3 DNA is TGTGCCAGCAGCTTGGGGGGGAGAGGCGAAAAACTGTTTTTT.

This clone was observed once. This rearrangement joins TRBV6-5 to TRBJ2-7, with D possibly matching TRBD1 (5 bases). The CDR3 is 14 residues long. V lost 3 bases, J lost 2 bases, and 11 bases lay in between. Germline assignment: CDR1 MNHEY and CDR2 SVGAGI. DNA for the CDR3: TGTGCCAGCAGTTATCAGGGATTAGCCTACGAGCAGTACTTC. It codes for CASSYQGLAYEQYF.

The CDR3 sequence is CASSLWREPPHNEQFF. The CDR3 nucleotides are TGCGCCAGCAGCTTGTGGCGGGAGCCTCCCCACAATGAGCAGTTCTTC. The chain is built from TRBV5-1 and TRBJ2-1; 7 bases agree with TRBD2. CDR3 size: 16 residues. Germline-derived CDR1 and CDR2 are SGHRS and YFSETQ. The junction had 9 bases not matched to a gene; V was cut back by 1 base and J by 5 bases.

The chain combines TRBV7-2 with TRBJ1-4, with unresolved D. Trimming shortened V by 1 base and J by 0 bases, and 9 bases separated the two germline ends. The V gene's germline CDR1 is SGHTA and CDR2 FQGNSA. The CDR3 sequence is 16 residues long. CDR3 amino acids: CASSLVSHATNEKLFF. CDR3 DNA: TGTGCCAGCAGCTTAGTAAGCCATGCAACTAATGAAAAACTGTTTTTT.

The chain is built from TRBV6-5 and TRBJ1-5; maybe TRBD1 (5 bases). CDR1 is MNHEY, CDR2 SVGAGI, per germline. The CDR3 is made up of 14 amino acids. The V gene lost 6 bases and the J gene lost 4 bases, with 13 bases spanning the gap. CDR3 sequence reads: CASRRTGRNQPQHF. Written as DNA, the CDR3 is TGTGCCAGCAGAAGAACGGGACGAAATCAGCCCCAGCATTTT.

The rearrangement joins TRBV29-1 to TRBJ2-7; TRBD1 might be the D (6 bases). Looked up from germline, CDR1 is SQVTM and CDR2 is ANQGSEA. V was pared by 0 bases and J by 0 bases, with 9 bases between. This CDR3 is built from 14 residues. Here the CDR3 reads CSVEDSDSSYEQYF. CDR3 bases: TGCAGCGTTGAAGACTCGGACAGCTCCTACGAGCAGTACTTC.

The chain is built from TRBV28 and TRBJ1-2, with unresolved D. Germline V gives CDR1 MDHEN, CDR2 SYDVKM. The V end was cut by 1 base, the J end by 0 bases, with 12 bases between. CDR3 size: 16 residues. In DNA form, the CDR3 reads TGTGCCAGCAGTTTATCGGGAGCCGTCGCTAACTATGGCTACACCTTC. This codes for CASSLSGAVANYGYTF.

J is TRBJ1-1 and V is TRBV4-2; D perhaps matches TRBD1 (5 bases). The V gene's germline CDR1 is LGHNA and CDR2 YNFKEQ. The CDR3 is 14 residues long. Trimming removed 1 base from V and 1 base from J, with 7 bases in between. Here the CDR3 reads CASSQAGTNTEAFF. In DNA, the CDR3 is TGTGCCAGCAGCCAAGCTGGGACGAACACTGAAGCTTTCTTT.

The rearrangement uses TRBV28 and TRBJ1-6; D unresolved. Germline values: CDR1 MDHEN, CDR2 SYDVKM. The V gene lost 7 bases and the J gene lost 9 bases, with 10 bases spanning the gap. The CDR3 loop spans 12 amino acids. The DNA for the CDR3 is TGTGCCAGCACCGTGGCGCGTTCACCCCTCCACTTT. It encodes CASTVARSPLHF.

This clone was seen more than once but under ten times. This chain joins TRBV19 and TRBJ1-2; tentatively, D is TRBD1 (5 bases). CDR1 LNHDA and CDR2 SQIVND come from the germline V gene (reference sequence). There are 15 residues in the CDR3. V lost 4 bases to trimming and J lost 3 bases, with 15 bases between them. CDR3: CASSTRDGAYYGYTF. DNA of the CDR3: TGTGCCAGTAGTACCCGGGACGGAGCTTACTATGGCTACACCTTC.

The chain links TRBV3-1 (or the pseudogene TRBV3-2) to TRBJ2-3, with 10 bases lining up with TRBD2. J was trimmed by 3 bases and V by 1 base; bases with no gene match: 4. This CDR3 spans 16 amino acids. Per the germline V gene, CDR1 is LGHDT and CDR2 is YNNKEL (reference sequence). The CDR3, as DNA: TGTGCCAGCAGCCAAGGAGTACTAGCGGGAACAGATACGCAGTATTTT. Its protein is CASSQGVLAGTDTQYF.

CDR3 in amino acids: CASSRRASGGVKVAEQFF. In nucleotides, the CDR3 is TGTGCCAGCAGCCGTCGGGCTAGCGGGGGGGTGAAGGTTGCTGAGCAGTTCTTC. The gene calls are TRBV5-6 and TRBJ2-1, with 12 bases lining up with TRBD2. The CDR3 runs to 18 residues. V trimming: 4 bases; J trimming: 9 bases; junction bases outside the gene matches: 17. Looked up from germline, CDR1 is SGHDT and CDR2 is YYEEEE.

Details on this clone: This same CDR3 is encoded by further DNA sequences in the sample. CDR3 DNA sequence: TGTGCCAGCAGCCTGACGGGCTACGAGCAGTACTTC. Encoded protein: CASSLTGYEQYF. The V call is TRBV11-2, the J call TRBJ2-7, with D hard to call. CDR1 SGHAT and CDR2 FQNNGV come from the germline V gene. CDR3 length equals 12 residues. With 5 bases removed from V and 3 bases from J, the gap between germline ends came to 8 bases.

This chain links TRBV5-1 with TRBJ1-1; D not certain. The germline CDR1 and CDR2 sequences are SGHRS and YFSETQ. Between the trimmed V and J ends, which lost 0 bases and 6 bases, there was a span of 21 bases. CDR3 size: 17 residues. For the CDR3, the DNA is TGCGCCAGCAGCTTGGATCCCTCGGCGGGCCTGAGACCTGAAGCTTTCTTT. Translated: CASSLDPSAGLRPEAFF.

The J gene is TRBJ2-2, the V gene TRBV30; D unclear. The CDR3 extends over 11 amino acids. V was pared by 4 bases and J by 3 bases, with 3 bases between. Germline V gene sequence: CDR1 GTSNPN, CDR2 SVGIG (reference sequence). CDR3: CAWTHTGELFF. Written as DNA, the CDR3 is TGTGCCTGGACTCACACCGGGGAGCTGTTTTTT.

The CDR3, as DNA: TGTGCCAGCAGCACCGGGACAGGGCGGAGTGAAAAACTGTTTTTT. Translating gives CASSTGTGRSEKLFF. The V and J genes are TRBV7-2 and TRBJ1-4; 9 nucleotides agree with TRBD1. Germline-derived CDR1 and CDR2 are SGHTA and FQGNSA. The CDR3 covers 15 residues. V shed 5 bases and J 7 bases; nucleotides not matched to a gene: 8.

The genes are TRBV5-1 and TRBJ1-5; D unresolved. Germline CDR1 reads SGHRS; CDR2 reads YFSETQ. Trimming cost V 5 bases and J 7 bases, with 1 base left between them. The CDR3 extends over 9 amino acids. DNA for the CDR3: TGCGCCAGCAGACAGCCCCAGCATTTT. Encoded protein: CASRQPQHF.

The chain recombines TRBV28 with TRBJ1-5; D gene ambiguous. The V end lost 8 bases, the J end lost 6 bases, and 14 bases lay between the germline ends. CDR1 is MDHEN and CDR2 is SYDVKM in the germline V gene. The CDR3 extends over 13 amino acids. The CDR3 loop is CASLQDVAQPQHF. The CDR3 nucleotides are TGTGCCAGCCTCCAGGACGTGGCTCAGCCCCAGCATTTT.

J is TRBJ1-4 and V is TRBV27; TRBD1 might be the D (5 bases). The CDR3 runs to 13 residues. Germline V gene sequence: CDR1 MNHEY, CDR2 SMNVEV (reference sequence). Trimming took 4 bases from V and 7 from J, leaving 10 bases between them. CDR3 loop: CASSSGALEKLFF. The CDR3 DNA is TGTGCCAGCAGTTCCGGGGCCCTTGAAAAACTGTTTTTT.

The chain recombines TRBV28 with TRBJ1-1; D uncertain. CDR1 is MDHEN, CDR2 SYDVKM, per germline. The CDR3 totals 14 residues. The germline V and J ends were trimmed by 3 bases and 5 bases, with 13 bases remaining between them. Here the CDR3 reads CASSFIGDGTEAFF. The CDR3 region has the DNA TGTGCCAGCAGTTTTATCGGGGATGGTACTGAAGCTTTCTTT.

The chain joins TRBV4-2 to TRBJ2-7; the D is unclear. Trimming pared 0 bases from V and 1 base from J, leaving 7 bases between. Germline lookup yields CDR1 LGHNA and CDR2 YNFKEQ. The CDR3 sequence is 14 residues long. The CDR3 is CASSQDVVSYEQYF. The CDR3 nucleotides read TGTGCCAGCAGCCAAGATGTAGTTTCCTACGAGCAGTACTTC.

Here the CDR3 DNA reads TGTGCCAGCAGTGGAAGGCCAGGGTCGAGCTCTGGAAACACCATATATTTT. Protein: CASSGRPGSSSGNTIYF. The V call is TRBV28, the J call TRBJ1-3, with D perhaps TRBD1 (5 bases). The V gene lost 5 bases and the J gene lost 0 bases, with 17 bases spanning the gap. This CDR3 comprises 17 residues. The germline gives CDR1 MDHEN, CDR2 SYDVKM.